The 6 T cell receptor beta chains below were found in one sample sequenced in a study of cytomegalovirus exposure and HLA in healthy donors. Primers included in the PCR were 60 Vbeta and 13 Jbeta primers. Using immunoSEQ multiplex PCR, the repertoire was profiled, and TCRdb retains in-frame clones only, with some absent. This table lists under 150,000 clones. The specimen sequenced was PBMCs. The receptor set was obtained from a middle-aged woman in good health and CMV-seronegative.

The chain links TRBV6-5 to TRBJ1-2; D unresolved. Trimming took 2 bases from V and 4 from J, leaving 8 bases between them. Germline V gene lookup returns CDR1 MNHEY and CDR2 SVGAGI. This CDR3 is built from 13 residues. For the CDR3, the DNA is TGTGCCAGCAGTTACGGGAGGAGCTATGGCTACACCTTC. This gives the protein CASSYGRSYGYTF.

This chain uses TRBV19 with TRBJ2-1; 10 nucleotides match TRBD2. The CDR3 spans 17 residues. The ends lost 4 bases at V and 5 bases at J; junction bases unmatched: 11. Germline V gives CDR1 LNHDA, CDR2 SQIVND (reference sequence). The CDR3 is CASSNQRGGGYNNEQFF. CDR3 bases: TGTGCCAGTAGTAACCAGCGGGGGGGCGGATACAACAATGAGCAGTTCTTC.

The chain is built from TRBV6-5 and TRBJ2-1, with 9 bases fitting TRBD2. Germline V gives CDR1 MNHEY, CDR2 SVGAGI. CDR3 length: 12 amino acids. This CDR3 reads CSSGGNGNEQFF. The CDR3 DNA sequence: TGTTCGAGCGGGGGGAATGGGAATGAGCAGTTCTTC.

The rearrangement links TRBV7-2 to TRBJ1-5; 8 bases fit TRBD1. Germline trimming cut 2 bases from V and 2 bases from J; bases unmatched to any gene: 11. Germline lookup yields CDR1 SGHTA and CDR2 FQGNSA. The length of the CDR3 is 18 residues. The CDR3 protein is CASSLFAGGPGRNQPQHF. The CDR3 DNA sequence: TGTGCCAGCAGCTTATTTGCAGGGGGCCCGGGGCGCAATCAGCCCCAGCATTTT.

This rearrangement joins TRBV13 to TRBJ2-3; D is unresolved. The CDR3 is made up of 13 amino acids. V lost 0 bases to trimming and J lost 6 bases, with 7 bases between them. CDR1 and CDR2 (germline): PRHDT, FYEKMQ (reference sequence). The CDR3 DNA sequence: TGTGCCAGCAGCTTAGGCATAGTGGATACGCAGTATTTT. Its translation is CASSLGIVDTQYF.

The chain has TRBV6-5 and TRBJ1-5, with TRBD1 matching over 9 bases. Germline values: CDR1 MNHEY, CDR2 SVGAGI. This CDR3 comprises 14 residues. The V and J ends lost 6 bases and 7 bases, in that order; junction bases with no gene match: 7. Here the CDR3 DNA reads TGTGCCAGCAGCCTGACAGGGGGAAGGCAGCCCCAGCATTTT. Protein: CASSLTGGRQPQHF.